Each of the 11 T cell receptor beta chains below was sequenced from the same sample in a study of response to subunit inactivated influenza vaccine. TCRdb re-called the RT-PCR reads with MiXCR, one entry per CDR3 protein. The table includes roughly 630,000 distinct CDR3 sequences, about 15% detected once. The sequenced sample was PBMCs from blood, obtained 14 to 15 days before vaccination. The receptors come from a man aged 45-65 years who received an inactivated influenza vaccine.

Only a few counts were recorded for this clonotype. This chain links TRBV2 with TRBJ2-7, with TRBD1 identical over 7 bases. The CDR3 is 14 residues long. Per the germline V gene, CDR1 is SNHLY and CDR2 is FYNNEI. V was clipped by 8 bases and J by 6 bases; unmatched bases: 13. The CDR3 is CASHSGTATGEQYF. Written as DNA, the CDR3 is TGTGCCAGCCACTCCGGGACAGCGACTGGCGAGCAGTACTTC.

The chain uses TRBV18 and TRBJ2-3, with a possible D match to TRBD2 (6 bases). The CDR3 contains 15 residues. With 3 bases removed from V and 1 base from J, the gap between germline ends came to 11 bases. Per germline, CDR1 KGHSH and CDR2 LQKENI. Here the CDR3 DNA reads TGTGCCAGCTCACCGCTAGCGACCGGCACAGATACGCAGTATTTT. This gives the protein CASSPLATGTDTQYF.

The CDR3 loop reads CASSSRDRGFYEQYF. CDR3 nucleotides: TGTGCCAGCAGTTCTCGGGACAGGGGATTTTACGAGCAGTACTTC. The chain employs TRBV27 and TRBJ2-7, with 10 bases identical to TRBD1. The V segment lost 4 bases and the J segment 4 bases; nucleotides outside the gene matches: 7. Germline V gene lookup returns CDR1 MNHEY and CDR2 SMNVEV (reference sequence). This CDR3 is built from 15 residues.

This clonotype was detected many times. This sequence joins TRBV10-2 and TRBJ2-7, with 8 bases aligning to TRBD1. This CDR3 contains 14 residues. Per the germline V gene, CDR1 is WSHSY and CDR2 is SAAADI. The ends lost 3 bases at V and 3 bases at J; junction bases unmatched: 4. The CDR3 sequence is CASSDPGQDYEQYF. CDR3 in DNA: TGCGCCAGCAGTGACCCGGGACAGGACTACGAGCAGTACTTC.

Many counts were recorded for this clonotype. The chain uses TRBV29-1 and TRBJ1-1; perhaps TRBD1 as D (5 bases). The CDR3 loop spans 13 amino acids. The germline V and J ends were trimmed by 7 bases and 0 bases, with 12 bases remaining between them. Germline V gives CDR1 SQVTM, CDR2 ANQGSEA. The CDR3, as DNA: TGCAGCGCGGGTAGGGGCTTGAACACTGAAGCTTTCTTT. It is translated as CSAGRGLNTEAFF.

This chain links TRBV21-1 with TRBJ2-7; the table's D call, TRBD1, was not checked against the DNA. TRBV21-1 represents a pseudogene. This CDR3 is 15 amino acids long. The CDR3 loop is CASSAHRGSSYEQYF. CDR3 nucleotide sequence: TGTGCCAGCAGCGCTCACAGGGGAAGCTCCTACGAGCAGTACTTC.

The rearrangement uses TRBV7-2 and TRBJ2-1; D might be TRBD1 or TRBD2, each matching 5 bases. The germline V gene has CDR1 SGHTA and CDR2 FQGNSA. V lost 2 bases and J lost 10, with 15 bases in between. This CDR3 is built from 14 residues. In DNA, the CDR3 is TGTGCCAGCAGCTTACGAGGGGAGAAAGAGGAGCAGTTCTTC. It codes for CASSLRGEKEEQFF.

In its sample, this clonotype was seen many times. The CDR3, as DNA: TGTGCCATCAGTGAGCCAGGACTAGCGGGAGATATCTATGAGCAGTTCTTC. As protein: CAISEPGLAGDIYEQFF. The chain joins TRBV10-3 to TRBJ2-1; 13 bases are shared with TRBD2. V was pared by 2 bases and J by 8 bases, with 9 bases of the junction left unmatched. CDR1 is ENHRY, CDR2 SYGVKD, per germline. The CDR3 runs to 17 residues.

This clonotype was seen at least ten times. This chain uses TRBV3-1 with TRBJ1-2; 10 nucleotides match TRBD1. The junction had 0 bases not matched to a gene; V was cut back by 0 bases and J by 5 bases. Germline loops: CDR1 LGHDT, CDR2 YNNKEL (reference sequence). The CDR3 length is 14 residues. CDR3 in DNA: TGTGCCAGCAGCCAAGAGGACAGGGGGTATGGCTACACCTTC. This sequence encodes CASSQEDRGYGYTF.

The rearrangement links TRBV5-1 to TRBJ2-2; D call uncertain. Germline V gene data show CDR1 as SGHRS and CDR2 as YFSETQ. V was clipped by 2 bases and J by 0 bases, with 11 bases between them. The CDR3 length is 16 residues. The CDR3, as DNA: TGCGCCAGCAGCTTTGATCGGATACCGAACACCGGGGAGCTGTTTTTT. This sequence encodes CASSFDRIPNTGELFF. Full variable domain (missing parts from reference TRBV5-1 and TRBJ2-2): KAGVTQTPRYLIKTRGQQVTLSCSPISGHRSVSWYQQTPGQGLQFLFEYFSETQRNKGNFPGRFSGRQFSNSRSEMNVSTLELGDSALYLCASSFDRIPNTGELFFGEGSRLTVL.

This clonotype was detected a few times. This chain joins TRBV11-2 and TRBJ2-7, with TRBD2 identical over 7 bases. The germline V gene encodes CDR1 SGHAT and CDR2 FQNNGV. Losses at the gene ends were 0 bases for V and 4 bases for J; bases not matched to a gene: 3. The CDR3 extends over 14 amino acids. Here the CDR3 DNA reads TGTGCCAGCAGCTTAGATTGGGGGGGTTACGAGCAGTACTTC. This encodes CASSLDWGGYEQYF. Full variable domain (rest looked up from reference TRBV11-2 and TRBJ2-7): EAGVAQSPRYKIIEKRQSVAFWCNPISGHATLYWYQQILGQGPKLLIQFQNNGVVDDSQLPKDRFSAERLKGVDSTLKIQPAKLEDSAVYLCASSLDWGGYEQYFGPGTRLTVT.